One sample yielded the 26 T cell receptor beta chains listed below, sequenced in a study of blood T cell repertoires in COVID-19. The table came from immunoSEQ multiplex PCR; TCRdb's copy has only in-frame clones and leaves some out. Here the sample spans approximately 170,000 clones, around three quarters being singletons. The sample was PBMCs or T cells enriched from blood (not recorded which). These receptors all stem from a woman between 70 and 85 years old in a cohort exposed to, infected with or recovered from COVID-19 (not recorded which).

CDR3 in amino acids: CASSFQQGNYGYTF. CDR3 in DNA: TGTGCCAGCAGCTTCCAACAGGGGAACTATGGCTACACCTTC. The chain links TRBV7-2 to TRBJ1-2; 7 nucleotides agree with TRBD1. V trimming: 3 bases; J trimming: 2 bases; junction bases outside the gene matches: 3. The V gene's germline CDR1 is SGHTA and CDR2 FQGNSA. CDR3 length: 14 amino acids.

The chain is built from TRBV12-3 or TRBV12-4 and TRBJ1-1, with 8 bases aligning to TRBD1. Trimming took 5 bases from V and 8 from J; bases not matched to a gene: 7. The CDR3 contains 13 residues. The CDR3 is CASSPLDRGEAFF. The CDR3 bases are TGTGCCAGCAGTCCTTTAGACAGGGGCGAAGCTTTCTTT.

This clone came up once. The V call is TRBV28, the J call TRBJ2-7, with 7 bases lining up with TRBD1. The CDR3 length is 15 residues. After removal of 6 bases from V and 5 bases from J, the junction contained 13 bases not matched to a gene. Germline values: CDR1 MDHEN, CDR2 SYDVKM. CDR3 nucleotide sequence: TGTGCCAGCAGAGACAGGGAAGGCCACGGCGACGAGCAGTACTTC. Translation gives CASRDREGHGDEQYF.

The V call is TRBV5-4, the J call TRBJ2-2; 12 nucleotides line up with TRBD1. V lost 0 bases and J lost 8; bases outside the gene matches: 8. Germline lookup yields CDR1 SGHNT and CDR2 YYREEE (reference sequence). There are 17 residues in the CDR3. In nucleotides, the CDR3 is TGTGCCAGCAGCTTGGATGGGACAGGGGGCGGGAAAGGGGAGCTGTTTTTT. Its translation: CASSLDGTGGGKGELFF.

The rearrangement uses TRBV19 and TRBJ2-2; 7 positions match TRBD2. This CDR3 region has 17 residues. V dropped 7 bases and J dropped 0; count of bases not matched to a gene: 11. CDR1 LNHDA and CDR2 SQIVND come from the germline V gene (reference sequence). In DNA form, the CDR3 reads TGTGCCAGTAAAAGCTCCGAGACTAGCCCGAACACCGGGGAGCTGTTTTTT. It encodes CASKSSETSPNTGELFF.

The gene calls are TRBV12-5 and TRBJ2-3; weak D call: TRBD2 (6 bases). The ends were cut back, 5 bases at V and 2 bases at J, with 17 bases in the middle. The length of the CDR3 is 16 residues. Germline CDR1 LGHNT, CDR2 FRNRAP. The DNA of the CDR3 is TGTGCTAGTGGTCCGGGCGGGGTCTACTACACAGATACGCAGTATTTT. The encoded protein is CASGPGGVYYTDTQYF.

The chain employs TRBV7-2 and TRBJ2-7; D may be TRBD2 (6 bases). Germline V gene sequence: CDR1 SGHTA, CDR2 FQGNSA. The CDR3 has 13 residues. V was cut by 1 base and J by 6 bases, with 10 bases left in between. CDR3 bases: TGTGCCAGCAGCTTAGGGAGGGATTCCGAGCAGTACTTC. It encodes CASSLGRDSEQYF.

The chain employs TRBV5-1 and TRBJ2-5, with 10 bases that match TRBD2. After removal of 5 bases from V and 1 base from J, the junction contained 5 bases not matched to a gene. This CDR3 spans 15 amino acids. Germline CDR1 SGHRS, CDR2 YFSETQ. CDR3 sequence reads: CASSSLAGVQETQYF. DNA for the CDR3: TGCGCCAGCAGTTCCCTAGCGGGAGTCCAAGAGACCCAGTACTTC. The variable domain in full, completed from reference TRBV5-1 and TRBJ2-5, reads KAGVTQTPRYLIKTRGQQVTLSCSPISGHRSVSWYQQTPGQGLQFLFEYFSETQRNKGNFPGRFSGRQFSNSRSEMNVSTLELGDSALYLCASSSLAGVQETQYFGPGTRLLVL.

This clone turned up a few times. The CDR3 nucleotides read TGTGCCAGCAGTATACAGGGGAGTAATAATTCACCCCTCCACTTT. It codes for CASSIQGSNNSPLHF. The chain links TRBV6-5 to TRBJ1-6; the match to TRBD1 covers 7 bases. This CDR3 has 15 amino acids. Germline trimming cut 5 bases from V and 5 bases from J; bases unmatched to any gene: 6. Looked up from germline, CDR1 is MNHEY and CDR2 is SVGAGI.

V gene TRBV6-5 combines with J gene TRBJ2-1; 10 positions agree with TRBD1. Germline loops: CDR1 MNHEY, CDR2 SVGAGI. This CDR3 is 14 amino acids long. The J segment lost 8 bases and the V segment lost 6 bases, leaving 7 bases of the junction unmatched. CDR3 protein: CASSRDRGHDEQFF. DNA for the CDR3: TGTGCCAGCAGCCGGGACAGGGGCCACGATGAGCAGTTCTTC.

The chain uses TRBV2 and TRBJ2-3; 9 bases fit TRBD1. Germline V gene data show CDR1 as SNHLY and CDR2 as FYNNEI. The ends lost 6 bases at V and 2 bases at J; junction bases unmatched: 9. The CDR3 is 16 residues long. The CDR3 region has the DNA TGTGCCAGCAGCGTTACCGGGACAGGGTACACAGATACGCAGTATTTT. Its protein product is CASSVTGTGYTDTQYF.

The genes are TRBV7-8 and TRBJ2-2, with TRBD1 as a possible D gene (6 bases). CDR1 SGHVS and CDR2 FQNEAQ come from the germline V gene. The CDR3 extends over 14 amino acids. Between the trimmed V and J ends, which lost 8 bases and 3 bases, there was a span of 13 bases. Here the CDR3 DNA reads TGTGCCAGCGGCAGGACAGAGTACACCGGGGAGCTGTTTTTT. Protein sequence: CASGRTEYTGELFF.

This clone has only a few counts. The gene calls are TRBV10-1 and TRBJ2-1; TRBD2 matches 8 bases. CDR3 length: 15 residues. Trimming at V came to 5 bases and at J to 0 bases, leaving 3 bases not matched to a gene. The V gene's germline CDR1 is WNHNN and CDR2 SYGVQD (reference sequence). Written as DNA, the CDR3 is TGCGCCAGCAGTTTAGCGGGAAGCTCCTACAATGAGCAGTTCTTC. Amino acid sequence: CASSLAGSSYNEQFF.

This chain connects TRBV3-1 (or the pseudogene TRBV3-2) to TRBJ2-6; 7 nucleotides line up with TRBD1. This CDR3 contains 16 residues. V was pared by 3 bases and J by 4 bases, with 6 bases of the junction left unmatched. From germline, CDR1 is LGHDT and CDR2 YNNKEL (reference sequence). The DNA for the CDR3 is TGTGCCAGCAGCCAGCCCGGGACAGCAGGGGCCAACGTCCTGACTTTC. Translating it yields CASSQPGTAGANVLTF.

The genes are TRBV6-1 and TRBJ2-1; 12 bases agree with TRBD2. J gave up 12 bases and V 1 base, and 7 bases lay outside the gene matches. This CDR3 comprises 15 residues. CDR1 and CDR2 (germline): MNHNS, SASEGT. As DNA, the CDR3 is TGTGCCAGCAGTGAAGGTTCTAGCGGGAGGGATGCGCAGTTCTTC. It yields the protein CASSEGSSGRDAQFF.

In DNA form, the CDR3 reads TGTGCCAGCAGCCTTGGACTAGCGGGAGGGCCAGGGACCCAGTACTTC. Protein sequence: CASSLGLAGGPGTQYF. This chain connects TRBV5-5 to TRBJ2-5, with 15 positions matching TRBD2. The ends lost 4 bases at V and 7 bases at J; junction bases unmatched: 8. This CDR3 comprises 16 residues. The germline V gene encodes CDR1 SGHKS and CDR2 YYEKEE (reference sequence).

This chain uses TRBV5-4 with TRBJ1-3; 9 nucleotides align to TRBD1. The CDR3 consists of 15 residues. Germline V gene data show CDR1 as SGHNT and CDR2 as YYREEE (reference sequence). The J segment lost 1 base and the V segment lost 3 bases, leaving 2 bases of the junction unmatched. In nucleotides, the CDR3 is TGTGCCAGCAGCTCGGGGACAGGGTCTGGAAACACCATATATTTT. It encodes CASSSGTGSGNTIYF.

This clone showed up just a few times. The chain links TRBV11-2 to TRBJ1-3; D is unclear. The V end lost 5 bases, the J end lost 0 bases, and 11 bases lay between the germline ends. The CDR3 is 15 residues long. Germline-derived CDR1 and CDR2 are SGHAT and FQNNGV. The CDR3 DNA follows: TGTGCCAGCAGCCAATCGCCAGTCTCTGGAAACACCATATATTTT. Protein: CASSQSPVSGNTIYF.

CDR3 DNA sequence: TGTGCCAGCAGCTTGGAGGGCAGGGCATTCACAGATACGCAGTATTTT. Its translation: CASSLEGRAFTDTQYF. The chain employs TRBV5-6 and TRBJ2-3; D is possibly TRBD1 (5 bases). Trimming took off 0 bases at V and 2 bases at J, with 13 bases between the two ends. The CDR3 loop spans 16 amino acids. The germline gives CDR1 SGHDT, CDR2 YYEEEE.

To note about this clone: The junction differs from germline at one of its ends, possibly a read error. The chain joins TRBV27 to TRBJ1-5, with D unresolved. The germline V gene has CDR1 MNHEY and CDR2 SMNVEV (reference sequence). The CDR3 spans 13 residues. CDR3 region: CASSLSLYQPQHF. The CDR3 DNA sequence: TGTGCCAGCAGTCTATCCCTTTATCAGCCCCAGCATTTT.

The chain carries TRBV29-1 and TRBJ2-1, with a tentative D call TRBD2 (5 bases). From germline, CDR1 is SQVTM and CDR2 ANQGSEA. The length of the CDR3 is 11 residues. Trimming removed 8 bases from V and 6 bases from J, with 11 bases in between. In nucleotides, the CDR3 is TGCAGCTCCAGCAGCGGCAATGAGCAGTTCTTC. This gives the protein CSSSSGNEQFF.

The CDR3 loop reads CASSSQGDRGYEKLFF. CDR3 DNA sequence: TGTGCCAGCAGTTCTCAAGGTGACAGGGGGTATGAAAAACTGTTTTTT. The rearrangement links TRBV28 to TRBJ1-4; TRBD1 aligns across 9 bases. The CDR3 length is 16 residues. V lost 4 bases and J lost 6; bases outside the gene matches: 9. Germline CDR1 is MDHEN and CDR2 is SYDVKM.

The chain joins TRBV5-6 to TRBJ1-1; 10 bases match TRBD1. The CDR3 is 16 amino acids. CDR1 is SGHDT and CDR2 is YYEEEE in the germline V gene. After removal of 1 base from V and 4 bases from J, the junction contained 7 bases not matched to a gene. The DNA for the CDR3 is TGTGCCAGCAGCTTGTCGGGGACAGGGGTGGCCACTGAAGCTTTCTTT. Its protein product is CASSLSGTGVATEAFF.

This rearrangement joins TRBV5-1 to TRBJ1-1; TRBD1 might be the D (5 bases). The CDR3 is 14 amino acids. In germline, CDR1 is SGHRS, CDR2 YFSETQ. Trimming removed 2 bases at V and 7 bases at J, with 15 bases between. CDR3 sequence: CASSFETVGGEAFF. CDR3 nucleotides: TGCGCCAGCAGCTTTGAAACCGTCGGGGGTGAAGCTTTCTTT.

This chain links TRBV6-5 with TRBJ2-7; D uncertain. There are 11 residues in the CDR3. The germline V gene has CDR1 MNHEY and CDR2 SVGAGI. Trimming cost V 10 bases and J 3 bases, with 10 bases left between them. The CDR3 region has the DNA TGTGCCACCTCTAGTTTCTACGAGCAGTACTTC. Protein: CATSSFYEQYF.

The chain carries TRBV5-1 and TRBJ2-3; TRBD2 aligns across 8 bases. This CDR3 is 16 amino acids long. Per the germline V gene, CDR1 is SGHRS and CDR2 is YFSETQ. V lost 3 bases to trimming and J lost 0 bases; unmatched junction nucleotides: 6. In nucleotides, the CDR3 is TGCGCCAGCAGCTCGGGGCCTAGCGGGAGCACAGATACGCAGTATTTT. It is translated as CASSSGPSGSTDTQYF.